The present T cell receptor beta chain was sequenced within a study of cytomegalovirus exposure and HLA in healthy donors. Both 60 Vbeta primers and 13 Jbeta primers went into the PCR. Data came from immunoSEQ multiplex PCR; TCRdb stores just in-frame clones and leaves some out. The sample carries over 130,000 clones, approximately 70% recorded once. Notes on the study in general: Cytomegalovirus status was reportedly diagnosed by the classifier with high specificity and sensitivity.

The CDR3 has 19 amino acids. J lost 0 bases, V lost 3 bases, and 11 bases had no gene match. Germline values: CDR1 SNHLY, CDR2 FYNNEI. Notes on this clone: Its antigen is not known.

The receptor's source is a woman aged 25 to 39 in good health and CMV-seronegative. The sequencing input was PBMCs. V is TRBV2 and J is TRBJ1-3; 10 bases map to TRBD1. Here the CDR3 DNA reads TGTGCCAGCAGTGACGAGACAGGGGGCCTCCTCCCCTCTGGAAACACCATATATTTT. Translated: CASSDETGGLLPSGNTIYF.